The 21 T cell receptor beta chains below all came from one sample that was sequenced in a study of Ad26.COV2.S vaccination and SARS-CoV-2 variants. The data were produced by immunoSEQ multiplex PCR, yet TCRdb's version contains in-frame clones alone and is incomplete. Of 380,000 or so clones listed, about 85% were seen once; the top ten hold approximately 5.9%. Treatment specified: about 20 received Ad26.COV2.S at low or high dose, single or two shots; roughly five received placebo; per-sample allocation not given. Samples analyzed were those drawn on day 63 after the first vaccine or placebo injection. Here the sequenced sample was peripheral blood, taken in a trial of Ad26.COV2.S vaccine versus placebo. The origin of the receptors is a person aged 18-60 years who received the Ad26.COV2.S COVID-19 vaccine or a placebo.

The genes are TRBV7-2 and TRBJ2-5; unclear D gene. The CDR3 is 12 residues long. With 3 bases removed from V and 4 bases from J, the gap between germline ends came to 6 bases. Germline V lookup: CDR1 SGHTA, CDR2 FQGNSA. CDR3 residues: CASSLQRETQYF. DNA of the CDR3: TGTGCCAGCAGCTTGCAGCGAGAGACCCAGTACTTC.

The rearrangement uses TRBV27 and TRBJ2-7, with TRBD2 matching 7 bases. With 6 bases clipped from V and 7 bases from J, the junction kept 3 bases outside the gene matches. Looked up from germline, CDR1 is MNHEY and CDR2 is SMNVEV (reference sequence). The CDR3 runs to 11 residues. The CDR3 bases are TGTGCCAGCAGATTGGGGGGGGAGCAGTACTTC. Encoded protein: CASRLGGEQYF.

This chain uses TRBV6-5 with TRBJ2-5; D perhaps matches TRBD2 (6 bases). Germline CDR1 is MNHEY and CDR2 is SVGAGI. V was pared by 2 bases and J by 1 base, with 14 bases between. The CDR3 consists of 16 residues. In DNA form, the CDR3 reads TGTGCCAGCAGTTACGTTCACGGGAGAAGCCAAGAGACCCAGTACTTC. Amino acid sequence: CASSYVHGRSQETQYF.

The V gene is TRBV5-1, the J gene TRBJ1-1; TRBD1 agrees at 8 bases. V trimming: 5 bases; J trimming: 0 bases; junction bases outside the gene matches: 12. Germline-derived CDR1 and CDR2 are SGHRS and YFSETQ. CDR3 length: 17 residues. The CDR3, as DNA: TGCGCCAGCAGGCCCGGACAGGGCTCTCTAATGAACACTGAAGCTTTCTTT. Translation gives CASRPGQGSLMNTEAFF.

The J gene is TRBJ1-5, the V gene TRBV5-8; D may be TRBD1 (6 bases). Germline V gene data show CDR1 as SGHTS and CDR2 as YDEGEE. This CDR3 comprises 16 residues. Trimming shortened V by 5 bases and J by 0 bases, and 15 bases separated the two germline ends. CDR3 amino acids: CASRPTGRSSNQPQHF. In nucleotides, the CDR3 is TGTGCCAGCAGACCGACAGGCCGAAGTAGCAATCAGCCCCAGCATTTT. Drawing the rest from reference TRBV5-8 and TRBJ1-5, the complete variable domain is EAGVTQSPTHLIKTRGQQATLRCSPISGHTSVYWYQQALGLGLQFLLWYDEGEERNRGNFPPRFSGRQFPNYSSELNVNALELEDSALYLCASRPTGRSSNQPQHFGDGTRLSIL.

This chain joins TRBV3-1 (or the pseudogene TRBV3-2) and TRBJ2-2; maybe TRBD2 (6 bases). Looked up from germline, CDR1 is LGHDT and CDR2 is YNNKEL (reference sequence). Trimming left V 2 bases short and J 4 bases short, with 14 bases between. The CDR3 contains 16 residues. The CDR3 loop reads CASSQPPGLATGELFF. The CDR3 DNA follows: TGTGCCAGCAGCCAACCCCCGGGACTCGCCACCGGGGAGCTGTTTTTT.

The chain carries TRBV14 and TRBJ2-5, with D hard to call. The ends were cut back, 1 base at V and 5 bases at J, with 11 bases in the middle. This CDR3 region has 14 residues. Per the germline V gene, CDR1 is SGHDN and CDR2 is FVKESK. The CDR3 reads CASSQVMALETQYF. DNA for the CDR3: TGTGCCAGCAGCCAAGTCATGGCCTTGGAGACCCAGTACTTC.

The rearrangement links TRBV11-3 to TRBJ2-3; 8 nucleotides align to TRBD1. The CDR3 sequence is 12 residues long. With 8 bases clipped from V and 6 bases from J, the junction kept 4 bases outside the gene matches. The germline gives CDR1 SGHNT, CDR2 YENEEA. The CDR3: CASGRGPDTQYF. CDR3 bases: TGTGCCAGCGGCAGGGGGCCGGATACGCAGTATTTT.

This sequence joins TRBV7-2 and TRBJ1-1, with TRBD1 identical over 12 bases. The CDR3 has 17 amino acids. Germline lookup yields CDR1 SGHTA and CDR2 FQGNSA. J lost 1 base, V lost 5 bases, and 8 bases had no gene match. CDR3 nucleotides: TGTGCCAGCAGCCTCCCGGGACAGGGGGCCTGGAACACTGAAGCTTTCTTT. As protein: CASSLPGQGAWNTEAFF.

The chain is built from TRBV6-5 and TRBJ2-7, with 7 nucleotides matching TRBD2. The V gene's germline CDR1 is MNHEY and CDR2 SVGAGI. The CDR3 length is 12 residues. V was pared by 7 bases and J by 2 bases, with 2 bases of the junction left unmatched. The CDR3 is CASTGLAYEQYF. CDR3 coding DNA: TGTGCCAGCACTGGACTAGCCTACGAGCAGTACTTC.

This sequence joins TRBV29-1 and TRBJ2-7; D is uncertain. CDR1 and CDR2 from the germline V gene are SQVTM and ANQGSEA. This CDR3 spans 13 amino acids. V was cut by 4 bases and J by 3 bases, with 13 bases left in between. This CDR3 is CSVADAQIYEQYF. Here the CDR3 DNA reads TGCAGCGTTGCCGACGCCCAAATCTACGAGCAGTACTTC.

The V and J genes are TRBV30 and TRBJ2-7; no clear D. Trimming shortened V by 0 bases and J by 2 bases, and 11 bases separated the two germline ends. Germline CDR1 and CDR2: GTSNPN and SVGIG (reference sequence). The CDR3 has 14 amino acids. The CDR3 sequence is CAWSVLFRPYEQYF. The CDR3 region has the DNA TGTGCCTGGAGTGTACTATTTCGCCCCTACGAGCAGTACTTC.

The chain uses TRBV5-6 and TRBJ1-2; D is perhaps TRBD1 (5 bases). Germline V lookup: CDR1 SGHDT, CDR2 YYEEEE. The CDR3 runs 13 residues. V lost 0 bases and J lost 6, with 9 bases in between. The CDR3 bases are TGTGCCAGCAGCTTGGCCAGGGAAGATGGCTACACCTTC. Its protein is CASSLAREDGYTF.

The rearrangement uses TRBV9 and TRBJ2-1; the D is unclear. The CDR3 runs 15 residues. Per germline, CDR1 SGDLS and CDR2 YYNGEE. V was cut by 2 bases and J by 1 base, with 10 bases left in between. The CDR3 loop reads CASSVDGLSYNEQFF. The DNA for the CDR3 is TGTGCCAGCAGCGTGGATGGCTTATCCTACAATGAGCAGTTCTTC.

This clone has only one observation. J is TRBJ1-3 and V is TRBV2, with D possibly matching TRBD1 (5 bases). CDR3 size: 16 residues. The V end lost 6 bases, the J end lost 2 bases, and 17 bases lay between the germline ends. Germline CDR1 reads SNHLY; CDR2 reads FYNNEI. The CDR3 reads CASSGRLGGPGNTIYF. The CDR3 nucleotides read TGTGCCAGCAGCGGAAGATTGGGGGGACCTGGAAACACCATATATTTT.

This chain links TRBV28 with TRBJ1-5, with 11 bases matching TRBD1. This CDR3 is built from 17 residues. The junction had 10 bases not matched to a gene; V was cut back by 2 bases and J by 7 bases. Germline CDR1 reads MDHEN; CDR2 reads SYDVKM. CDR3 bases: TGTGCCAGCAGTTTACCCTCTTGGACAGGGGGCGGACAGCCCCAGCATTTT. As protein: CASSLPSWTGGGQPQHF.

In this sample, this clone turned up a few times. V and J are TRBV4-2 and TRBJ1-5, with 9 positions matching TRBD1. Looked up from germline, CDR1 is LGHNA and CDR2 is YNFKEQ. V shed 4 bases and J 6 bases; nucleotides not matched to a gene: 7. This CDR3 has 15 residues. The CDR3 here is CASSPRGQGGQPQHF. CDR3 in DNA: TGTGCCAGCAGCCCCAGGGGACAGGGAGGTCAGCCCCAGCATTTT.

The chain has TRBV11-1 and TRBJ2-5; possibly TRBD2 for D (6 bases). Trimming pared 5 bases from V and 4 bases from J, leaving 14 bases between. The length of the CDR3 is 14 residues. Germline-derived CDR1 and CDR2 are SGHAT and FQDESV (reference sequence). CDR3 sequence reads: CASSVETRLETQYF. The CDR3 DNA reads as TGTGCCAGCAGCGTGGAGACTAGGTTAGAGACCCAGTACTTC.

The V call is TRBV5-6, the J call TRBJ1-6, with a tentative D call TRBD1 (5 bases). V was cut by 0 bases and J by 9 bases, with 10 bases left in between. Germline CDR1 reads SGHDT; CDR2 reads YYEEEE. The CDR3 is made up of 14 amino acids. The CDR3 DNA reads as TGTGCCAGCAGCTTGGCGGGGGAGGGTTCACCCCTCCACTTT. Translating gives CASSLAGEGSPLHF.

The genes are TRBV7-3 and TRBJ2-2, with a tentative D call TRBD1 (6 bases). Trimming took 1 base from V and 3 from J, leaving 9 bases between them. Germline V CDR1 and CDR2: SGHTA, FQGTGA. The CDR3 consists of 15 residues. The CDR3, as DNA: TGTGCCAGCAGCTTAAGGGGGCTTGACACCGGGGAGCTGTTTTTT. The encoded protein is CASSLRGLDTGELFF.

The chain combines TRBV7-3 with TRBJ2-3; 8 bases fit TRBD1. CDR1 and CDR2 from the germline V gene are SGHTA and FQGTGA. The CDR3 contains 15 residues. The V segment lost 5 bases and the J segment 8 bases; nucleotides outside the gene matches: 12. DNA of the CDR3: TGTGCCAGCAGCGGACAGGGAACTTATAGAGTTACGCAGTATTTT. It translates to CASSGQGTYRVTQYF.